These 25 T cell receptor beta chains were all obtained from the same sample, sequenced in a study of tumor and adjacent non-tumor tissue in lung cancer. Three rounds of nested PCR, following a modified ARM-PCR protocol, produced the TCRbeta library. TCRdb analysed the multiplex PCR reads with MiXCR anew, one entry per CDR3 protein. The sample lists 75,000 to 80,000 distinct CDR3 sequences; just over 75% were seen once. RNA was extracted from bulk tissue without any cell sorting. This non-tumor lung sample came from over 3 cm beyond the tumor edge. Sequences were obtained from distant non-tumor lung tissue. These receptors were taken from a man aged 65 to 79 with non-small cell lung cancer.

The sample holds a few counts of this clonotype. A much more abundant neighbour one base away suggests this may be a read error. V usage is TRBV29-1 and J usage is TRBJ1-2; D unresolved. V lost 5 bases and J 3 bases, leaving 13 bases between the germline ends. Per the germline V gene, CDR1 is SQVTM and CDR2 is ANQGSEA. The CDR3 has 13 residues. This CDR3 is CSVLYPRDYGYTF. For the CDR3, the DNA is TGCAGCGTTCTATACCCGAGGGACTATGGCTACACCTTC. Based on the CDR3 plus reference TRBV29-1 and TRBJ1-2, the full variable domain is SAVISQKPSRDICQRGTSLTIQCQVDSQVTMMFWYRQQPGQSLTLIATANQGSEATYESGFVIDKFPISRPNLTFSTLTVSNMSPEDSSIYLCSVLYPRDYGYTFGSGTRLTVV.

Comments on this clonotype: The germline gene is not matched at one end of the junction; a read error may be the cause. The rearrangement joins TRBV28 to TRBJ1-4; D is ambiguous. The CDR3 spans 14 residues. Germline CDR1 MDHEN, CDR2 SYDVKM. The CDR3 bases are TGTACCAGCAGGAATGGTGGAGCTAATGAAAAACTGTTTTTT. This codes for CTSRNGGANEKLFF.

Remarks on this clonotype: Because it lacks the conserved phenylalanine or tryptophan at the end, this CDR3 is likely a read error. The V gene is TRBV7-9, the J gene TRBJ1-3; 9 bases agree with TRBD1. CDR3 length: 15 residues. Germline V lookup: CDR1 SEHNR, CDR2 FQNEAQ (reference sequence). CDR3 loop: CVSDGGTGIGNTIYS. The CDR3 DNA follows: TGTGTCAGCGACGGGGGGACAGGGATTGGAAACACCATATATTCT.

To note about this clonotype: One end of the junction varies from germline; a read error may be responsible. This sequence joins TRBV29-1 and TRBJ2-2; 7 bases fit TRBD1. Germline loops: CDR1 SQVTM, CDR2 ANQGSEA. The CDR3 contains 14 residues. As DNA, the CDR3 is TGCAGCGTGGGGAACAGGGGATACACCGGGGAGCCGTTTTTT. It codes for CSVGNRGYTGEPFF.

The gene calls are TRBV11-2 and TRBJ2-7; 8 bases align to TRBD2. The CDR3 runs to 14 residues. The V gene's germline CDR1 is SGHAT and CDR2 FQNNGV. The CDR3 loop is CLSSLGSGTYEQYF. CDR3 nucleotides: TGTCTCAGCAGTTTAGGTAGCGGGACCTACGAGCAGTACTTC.

To note about this clonotype: Relative to the germline gene, one junction end is altered; a read error may explain this. V usage is TRBV11-2 and J usage is TRBJ2-1; D is possibly TRBD2 (5 bases). CDR3 length: 14 residues. Germline CDR1 reads SGHAT; CDR2 reads FQNNGV. CDR3 nucleotides: TGTGCCAGTAGGGAAAGGGCCAGCGCCTGGGAGCAGCTCTTC. Protein sequence: CASRERASAWEQLF.

Note on this clonotype: At one of its ends the junction is not consistent with the germline gene, which may arise from a read error. The chain is built from TRBV29-1 and TRBJ2-2; D is tentatively TRBD1 or TRBD2 (5 bases each). The CDR3 has 13 amino acids. CDR1 and CDR2 (germline): SQVTM, ANQGSEA. CDR3 loop: CSTRASNTGKLFF. The DNA of the CDR3 is TGCAGCACCAGGGCTTCGAACACCGGGAAGCTGTTTTTT.

The V call is TRBV11-3, the J call TRBJ1-2; no clear D. CDR1 is SGHNT and CDR2 is YENEEA in the germline V gene. V lost 0 bases and J lost 2, with 10 bases in between. This CDR3 has 15 residues. The CDR3 sequence: CASSLEHGRNYGYTF. The CDR3, as DNA: TGTGCCAGCAGCTTAGAGCACGGACGAAACTATGGCTACACCTTC.

This clonotype was seen ten or more times. Given a much more abundant clone one base away, this may be a read error. V usage is TRBV29-1 and J usage is TRBJ2-5; TRBD1 might be the D (6 bases). CDR3 size: 13 residues. Germline assignment: CDR1 SQVTM and CDR2 ANQGSEA. The CDR3 bases are TGCAGAGTGGCCGACAGGTTCCAAGAGCAACAGTACTTC. Its protein is CRVADRFQEQQYF.

This clonotype qualifies as medium-sized. This chain uses TRBV4-2 with TRBJ1-2; 7 bases match TRBD1. This CDR3 is built from 16 residues. Germline V gives CDR1 LGHNA, CDR2 YNFKEQ. V dropped 4 bases and J dropped 4; count of bases not matched to a gene: 12. The CDR3 here is CASSPTGTDILYGYTF. The DNA for the CDR3 is TGTGCCAGCAGCCCTACCGGGACAGATATCCTCTATGGCTACACCTTC.

This clonotype came up once. Compared with germline, one end of the junction differs, possibly owing to a read error. The chain joins TRBV4-1 to TRBJ2-7; 11 nucleotides align to TRBD2. This CDR3 has 16 amino acids. In germline, CDR1 is MGHRA, CDR2 YSYEKL. The CDR3 loop reads CASSRTLAGEVDKHYF. CDR3 in DNA: TGCGCCAGCAGCCGGACACTAGCGGGAGAGGTGGACAAGCACTACTTC.

Regarding this clonotype: The germline gene is not matched at one end of the junction; a read error may be the cause. The chain combines TRBV11-2 with TRBJ1-1, with 7 bases that match TRBD1. CDR3 length equals 20 residues. Germline CDR1 is SGHAT and CDR2 is FQNNGV. Here the CDR3 DNA reads TGTGCCTGCAGCTTGACAGGGTTGGGCCTGGGGGGTTTATTGAACACTGAAGCTTTCTTT. It encodes CACSLTGLGLGGLLNTEAFF. Variable domain in full (rest from reference TRBV11-2 and TRBJ1-1): EAGVAQSPRYKIIEKRQSVAFWCNPISGHATLYWYQQILGQGPKLLIQFQNNGVVDDSQLPKDRFSAERLKGVDSTLKIQPAKLEDSAVYLCACSLTGLGLGGLLNTEAFFGQGTRLTVV.

Of note for this clonotype: The junction departs from germline at one end; a sequencing error may be responsible. The chain recombines TRBV5-4 with TRBJ1-2; no firm D call. Germline CDR1 and CDR2: SGHNT and YYREEE (reference sequence). This CDR3 spans 15 amino acids. DNA for the CDR3: TGTGCCAGCAGCTTGGGGCACAGAACCAACTATGGCTACTCCTTT. It translates to CASSLGHRTNYGYSF.

This chain uses TRBV18 with TRBJ2-7; TRBD1 aligns across 10 bases. V lost 0 bases, J lost 3 bases, and 5 bases stayed unmatched. CDR3 size: 16 residues. Germline values: CDR1 KGHSH, CDR2 LQKENI. CDR3 DNA: TGTGCCAGCTCACCACCGGGGACAGGGGCTCTCTACGAGCAGTACTTC. This encodes CASSPPGTGALYEQYF.

The sample holds many counts of this clonotype. V is TRBV4-2 and J is TRBJ2-7, with TRBD1 matching over 11 bases. This CDR3 has 16 residues. After removal of 0 bases from V and 0 bases from J, the junction contained 1 base not matched to a gene. Germline CDR1 and CDR2: LGHNA and YNFKEQ. CDR3 protein: CASSQDGTGGSYEQYF. CDR3 sequence (DNA): TGTGCCAGCAGCCAAGATGGGACAGGGGGCTCCTACGAGCAGTACTTC.

This clonotype has more than one count but fewer than ten. This may stem from a read error, because a much larger clone lies one nucleotide away. The chain uses TRBV20-1 and TRBJ1-5; D remains ambiguous. This CDR3 is built from 14 residues. V was cut by 7 bases and J by 0 bases, with 13 bases left in between. Germline CDR1 is DFQATT and CDR2 is SNEGSKA (reference sequence). CDR3 DNA sequence: TGCAGTGTGGAGACTACAGATAGCAATCAGCCCCAGCATTTT. Amino acids: CSVETTDSNQPQHF.

Details on this clonotype: A read error may produce the germline difference seen at one junction end. The chain is built from TRBV5-4 and TRBJ2-1; maybe TRBD2 (5 bases). CDR3 size: 13 residues. Germline V gives CDR1 SGHNT, CDR2 YYREEE (reference sequence). CDR3 sequence reads: CTSSVDSINERLF. In DNA, the CDR3 is TGTACCAGCAGCGTGGACTCGATTAATGAGCGGCTCTTC.

This chain links TRBV4-3 with TRBJ2-3; no firm D call. The CDR3 loop spans 15 amino acids. V dropped 3 bases and J dropped 3 bases, with 13 bases sitting between them. The germline V gene has CDR1 LGHNA and CDR2 YSLEER. As DNA, the CDR3 is TGCGCCAGCAGCCACTTAGTGCGAGAGACAGATACGCAGTATTTT. As protein: CASSHLVRETDTQYF.

This clonotype was seen only a few times. One junction end does not reproduce the germline sequence, and a read error may be involved. This chain connects TRBV11-3 to TRBJ2-3, with a possible D match to TRBD2 (5 bases). CDR1 and CDR2 from the germline V gene are SGHNT and YENEEA. This CDR3 has 15 residues. The CDR3 loop reads CNSTRREVSTDTQYF. The CDR3, as DNA: TGTAACAGCACCCGTCGGGAAGTAAGCACTGATACGCAGTATTTT. Full variable domain (outside the CDR3, taken from reference TRBV11-3 and TRBJ2-3): EAGVVQSPRYKIIEKKQPVAFWCNPISGHNTLYWYLQNLGQGPELLIRYENEEAVDDSQLPKDRFSAERLKGVDSTLKIQPAELGDSAVYLCNSTRREVSTDTQYFGPGTRLTVL.

This clonotype has a count of ten or more. The chain is built from TRBV12-5 and TRBJ1-3; no firm D call. V lost 6 bases and J 6 bases, leaving 3 bases between the germline ends. CDR1 is LGHNT and CDR2 is FRNRAP in the germline V gene. CDR3 length: 10 amino acids. The CDR3 is CASGLNTIYF. The CDR3, as DNA: TGTGCTAGTGGCTTAAACACCATATATTTT.

A few counts support this clonotype. A read error is likely, as this CDR3 ends without the conserved phenylalanine or tryptophan. This sequence joins TRBV20-1 and TRBJ2-1; D remains ambiguous. The CDR3 runs 11 residues. Germline V gene lookup returns CDR1 DFQATT and CDR2 SNEGSKA (reference sequence). The CDR3, as DNA: TGCAGTGCAAGAGGTCATAGTGAGCAGTTCCTC. As protein: CSARGHSEQFL.

Turning to this clonotype: A read error is possible here, since a much larger clone lies one base away. This rearrangement joins TRBV5-4 to TRBJ1-1; no clear D. Trimming took 8 bases from V and 0 from J, leaving 20 bases between them. The CDR3 is made up of 16 amino acids. Germline-derived CDR1 and CDR2 are SGHNT and YYREEE (reference sequence). The CDR3: CARSPTLSSMNTEAFF. DNA for the CDR3: TGTGCCAGGAGCCCGACCCTCAGTTCTATGAACACTGAAGCTTTCTTT. Together with reference TRBV5-4 and TRBJ1-1, the CDR3 gives the full variable domain: ETGVTQSPTHLIKTRGQQVTLRCSSQSGHNTVSWYQQALGQGPQFIFQYYREEENGRGNFPPRFSGLQFPNYSSELNVNALELDDSALYLCARSPTLSSMNTEAFFGQGTRLTVV.

On this clonotype: The germline gene is not matched at one end of the junction; a read error may be the cause. The chain recombines TRBV6-6 with TRBJ1-5; 7 positions match TRBD1. Germline CDR1 reads MNHNY; CDR2 reads SVGAGI (reference sequence). The CDR3 is made up of 18 amino acids. CDR3 protein: CARSYFGWGQNSNQSQHF. For the CDR3, the DNA is TGTGCCAGGAGTTACTTTGGGTGGGGACAGAATAGCAATCAGTCCCAGCATTTT.

Details on this clonotype: Sequence at one end of the junction differs from germline and may be a read error. This chain links TRBV5-4 with TRBJ1-2; 7 nucleotides match TRBD1. In germline, CDR1 is SGHNT, CDR2 YYREEE (reference sequence). The CDR3 is 13 amino acids. CDR3 in DNA: TGTGCCAGCATCTATGACAGGGACTATGGTTACACCTTC. Translating it yields CASIYDRDYGYTF.

Comment on this clonotype: This may be a read error, as it is one base from a much larger clone. J is TRBJ2-1 and V is TRBV12-3 or TRBV12-4, with D possibly TRBD2 on 6 matching bases. This CDR3 region has 14 residues. CDR3: CARSLSQEGNEQFF. CDR3 in DNA: TGTGCCAGAAGTTTATCGCAGGAGGGAAATGAGCAGTTCTTC.